Below are 19 T cell receptor beta chains sequenced from a single sample in a study of radiotherapy plus CTLA-4 blockade in lung cancer. Here immunoSEQ multiplex PCR was the method, and the copy in TCRdb shows in-frame clones only, minus some. Altogether some 35,000 clones are present, more than 80% being singletons, with the ten largest covering about 5.3%. The source material was peripheral blood, sampled from a patient treated with radiotherapy plus ipilimumab. Every receptor here comes from a human donor with non-small cell lung cancer who had stable disease on radiotherapy plus ipilimumab.

This clone was detected only once. The V and J genes are TRBV6-1 and TRBJ2-1, with 8 bases aligning to TRBD2. V lost 2 bases and J lost 6; bases outside the gene matches: 6. The CDR3 sequence is 15 residues long. CDR1 is MNHNS, CDR2 SASEGT, per germline. The chain's CDR3 is CASSESGGVGNEQFF. CDR3 bases: TGTGCCAGCAGTGAATCGGGGGGGGTAGGCAATGAGCAGTTCTTC.

The chain recombines TRBV2 with TRBJ1-5; D not certain. Per the germline V gene, CDR1 is SNHLY and CDR2 is FYNNEI. CDR3 size: 14 residues. V lost 1 base to trimming and J lost 9 bases, with 13 bases between them. The CDR3 sequence: CASSEGGLRGPQHF. Written as DNA, the CDR3 is TGTGCCAGCAGTGAAGGAGGGCTTCGGGGGCCCCAGCATTTT.

The chain has TRBV28 and TRBJ1-4; 10 bases match TRBD1. CDR1 MDHEN and CDR2 SYDVKM come from the germline V gene. V lost 5 bases to trimming and J lost 8 bases; unmatched junction nucleotides: 5. This CDR3 contains 14 residues. Here the CDR3 reads CASSPGQGREKLFF. CDR3 nucleotide sequence: TGTGCCAGCAGTCCGGGACAGGGGAGGGAAAAACTGTTTTTT.

The rearrangement joins TRBV9 to TRBJ2-1; TRBD1 matches 8 bases. This CDR3 is built from 17 residues. CDR1 is SGDLS, CDR2 YYNGEE, per germline. The trim removed 0 bases at V and 1 base at J, leaving 6 bases unmatched. The CDR3 is CASSVAARTGSYNEQFF. CDR3 bases: TGTGCCAGCAGCGTAGCTGCCCGGACAGGGTCCTACAATGAGCAGTTCTTC.

This clone was found once. V is TRBV15 and J is TRBJ1-4; unclear D gene. Germline assignment: CDR1 LNHNV and CDR2 YYDKDF (reference sequence). The V and J ends lost 1 base and 4 bases respectively, with 13 bases between them. The CDR3 loop spans 16 amino acids. For the CDR3, the DNA is TGTGCCACCAGCAGAGCCTCCAGGCCGCGTAATGAAAAACTGTTTTTT. Translation gives CATSRASRPRNEKLFF.

The chain combines TRBV28 with TRBJ2-5; 11 nucleotides line up with TRBD1. The J call may be incorrect, as the DNA end agrees better with TRBJ2-7. Looked up from germline, CDR1 is MDHEN and CDR2 is SYDVKM. CDR3 length: 13 amino acids. The CDR3 coding sequence is TGTGCCAGCAGCGGGACAGGGGGTTACGAGCAGTACTTC. It is translated as CASSGTGGYEQYF.

This clone appeared a few times. The rearrangement joins TRBV7-9 to TRBJ2-7, with 10 nucleotides matching TRBD1. Germline V gives CDR1 SEHNR, CDR2 FQNEAQ (reference sequence). The trim removed 2 bases at V and 4 bases at J, leaving 8 bases unmatched. The CDR3 covers 16 residues. The CDR3 coding sequence is TGTGCCAGCAGCTTACCCCTTCGGACAGGGGGTTACGAGCAGTACTTC. Translation gives CASSLPLRTGGYEQYF.

J is TRBJ2-5 and V is TRBV6-4; tentatively, D is TRBD1 (5 bases). The CDR3 runs 14 residues. Germline CDR1 is MRHNA and CDR2 is SNTAGT. The germline V and J ends were trimmed by 5 bases and 5 bases, with 15 bases remaining between them. Written as DNA, the CDR3 is TGTGCCAGCAGTTCCTCTCAGGGTAGGGAGACCCAGTACTTC. It is translated as CASSSSQGRETQYF.

In DNA form, the CDR3 reads TGTGCCAGCAGCCTCACCGGGACTCTTGTATCTGGGGCCAACGTCCTGACTTTC. Its protein product is CASSLTGTLVSGANVLTF. V is TRBV7-9 and J is TRBJ2-6, with a tentative D call TRBD2 (6 bases). The CDR3 extends over 18 amino acids. Trimming pared 5 bases from V and 1 base from J, leaving 18 bases between. Germline V gives CDR1 SEHNR, CDR2 FQNEAQ (reference sequence). The variable domain in full, completed from reference TRBV7-9 and TRBJ2-6, reads DTGVSQNPRHKITKRGQNVTFRCDPISEHNRLYWYRQTLGQGPEFLTYFQNEAQLEKSRLLSDRFSAERPKGSFSTLEIQRTEQGDSAMYLCASSLTGTLVSGANVLTFGAGSRLTVL.

This clone was detected only a few times. The rearrangement links TRBV6-6 to TRBJ2-7, with 14 bases aligning to TRBD2. With V trimmed by 6 bases and J by 2 bases, 6 bases remained unmatched. CDR1 is MNHNY, CDR2 SVGAGI, per germline (reference sequence). This CDR3 contains 16 residues. As DNA, the CDR3 is TGTGCCAGCAGCCTAAGGACTAGCGGGAGGACCTACGAGCAGTACTTC. Protein sequence: CASSLRTSGRTYEQYF.

This clone was observed a handful of times. This chain links TRBV30 with TRBJ1-2; 10 bases align to TRBD1. The CDR3 consists of 13 residues. Germline V gene sequence: CDR1 GTSNPN, CDR2 SVGIG (reference sequence). Trimming cost V 7 bases and J 2 bases; bases outside gene matches: 4. Here the CDR3 reads CASGQGVNYGYTF. In DNA, the CDR3 is TGTGCCTCCGGACAGGGGGTGAACTATGGCTACACCTTC.

The V and J genes are TRBV7-9 and TRBJ1-6, with TRBD1 identical over 7 bases. V was pared by 5 bases and J by 11 bases, with 6 bases of the junction left unmatched. Germline lookup yields CDR1 SEHNR and CDR2 FQNEAQ (reference sequence). CDR3 length equals 13 residues. CDR3 DNA: TGTGCCAGCAGCGCGGACAGGAGGGCACCCCTCCACTTT. Translation gives CASSADRRAPLHF.

This clone was seen only a few times. The V gene is TRBV30, the J gene TRBJ1-1; the D gene is possibly TRBD1 (5 bases). The CDR3 contains 10 residues. Deletions cut 1 base from V and 11 bases from J, with 8 bases between. Germline V lookup: CDR1 GTSNPN, CDR2 SVGIG (reference sequence). The CDR3 is CAWSGTRAFF. The CDR3, as DNA: TGTGCCTGGAGTGGGACAAGGGCTTTCTTT.

The chain uses TRBV6-1 and TRBJ1-5; TRBD1 matches 7 bases. Trimming cost V 8 bases and J 4 bases; bases outside gene matches: 11. The germline CDR1 and CDR2 sequences are MNHNS and SASEGT. This CDR3 spans 15 amino acids. The CDR3 DNA follows: TGTGCCAGCTTACCCTCGGGGGACAGTAATCAGCCCCAGCATTTT. Amino acid sequence: CASLPSGDSNQPQHF.

The rearrangement uses TRBV10-2 and TRBJ2-7; TRBD2 aligns across 9 bases. Germline CDR1 and CDR2: WSHSY and SAAADI. The V segment lost 4 bases and the J segment 1 base; nucleotides outside the gene matches: 14. The CDR3 spans 18 residues. The CDR3 DNA reads as TGCGCCAGCAGTGGGTCTTCTAGCGGGAATCCCCGGTCCTACGAGCAGTACTTC. Translated: CASSGSSSGNPRSYEQYF.

CDR3 amino acids: CASSRGLARETQYF. CDR3 nucleotide sequence: TGCGCCAGCAGCCGCGGACTAGCCCGAGAGACCCAGTACTTC. The J gene is TRBJ2-5, the V gene TRBV4-1; 8 bases are shared with TRBD2. Germline V lookup: CDR1 MGHRA, CDR2 YSYEKL. This CDR3 has 14 amino acids. Losses at the gene ends were 4 bases for V and 4 bases for J; bases not matched to a gene: 5.

V and J are TRBV25-1 and TRBJ1-1, with D uncertain. The ends were cut back, 3 bases at V and 1 base at J, with 3 bases in the middle. Per germline, CDR1 MGHDK and CDR2 SYGVNS. The CDR3 runs 12 residues. CDR3 amino acids: CASSDRNTEAFF. CDR3 in DNA: TGTGCCAGCAGTGACAGGAACACTGAAGCTTTCTTT.

The chain couples TRBV30 to TRBJ1-1; D gene uncertain. Germline V CDR1 and CDR2: GTSNPN, SVGIG (reference sequence). Trimming cost V 0 bases and J 0 bases, with 8 bases left between them. This CDR3 spans 14 amino acids. The CDR3 region has the DNA TGTGCCTGGAGTGTAGCCACCGTGAACACTGAAGCTTTCTTT. Protein sequence: CAWSVATVNTEAFF.

V usage is TRBV6-6 and J usage is TRBJ2-1, with D possibly matching TRBD2 (5 bases). V was cut by 0 bases and J by 6 bases, with 15 bases left in between. The CDR3 is 16 amino acids. Germline V gene data show CDR1 as MNHNY and CDR2 as SVGAGI (reference sequence). The CDR3, as DNA: TGTGCCAGCAGTTACTCGATGTCCCGGGGAACCAATGAGCAGTTCTTC. Its translation is CASSYSMSRGTNEQFF.